This T cell receptor (beta chain) derives from a study of shared clonotypes between healthy human individuals. The CDR3 runs to 17 residues. After removal of 1 base from V and 2 bases from J, the junction contained 10 bases not matched to a gene. The germline V gene has CDR1 LGHNA and CDR2 YSLEER. An assay was performed, and its level was deep. The protocol was immunoSEQ multiplex PCR, while the TCRdb copy is restricted to in-frame clones and leaves out a portion. The sample shows about 2,100,000 clones, 85% to 95% of them seen only once. A note on this clone: What it binds is not known.

Study results and limitations: The study generally estimated greater richness for naive than memory subsets. Rarefaction exposed incomplete sorted-subset sequencing despite large depth. Non-shared clonotypes had lower generation probabilities than those shared by all four donors.

Naive CD8 cells, CD45RO-negative and positively selected for CCR7, excluded terminally differentiated effector memory CD45RA+ cells. The sequence came from a man in his late teens or twenties in good health. Some clones in this sample may be carry-over from other donors' samples. The chain uses TRBV4-3 and TRBJ2-7; 8 nucleotides match TRBD1. Specimen: naive CD8+ T cells from PBMCs. CDR3 sequence (DNA): TGCGCCAGCAGCCAAGGCCTCATGGGACAGGCCGCCTACGAGCAGTACTTC. Amino acids: CASSQGLMGQAAYEQYF.